This T cell receptor (beta chain) comes out of a study of blood T cell repertoires in COVID-19. Only in-frame clones appear in the TCRdb table, and some are missing; sequencing was by immunoSEQ multiplex PCR. The data show approximately 230,000 clones, 85% to 90% seen once. V trimming: 3 bases; J trimming: 8 bases; junction bases outside the gene matches: 13. CDR1 and CDR2 (germline): MNHEY, SMNVEV (reference sequence). This CDR3 spans 17 amino acids. The TCR originated in a woman aged 45-60 years with acute COVID-19. The chain is built from TRBV27 and TRBJ1-6, with TRBD1 identical over 7 bases. Sequenced sample: PBMCs or T cells enriched from blood (not recorded which). As DNA, the CDR3 is TGTGCCAGCAGTTTTGGTAGGACAGGCGCGACATATTCACCCCTCCACTTT. As protein: CASSFGRTGATYSPLHF.